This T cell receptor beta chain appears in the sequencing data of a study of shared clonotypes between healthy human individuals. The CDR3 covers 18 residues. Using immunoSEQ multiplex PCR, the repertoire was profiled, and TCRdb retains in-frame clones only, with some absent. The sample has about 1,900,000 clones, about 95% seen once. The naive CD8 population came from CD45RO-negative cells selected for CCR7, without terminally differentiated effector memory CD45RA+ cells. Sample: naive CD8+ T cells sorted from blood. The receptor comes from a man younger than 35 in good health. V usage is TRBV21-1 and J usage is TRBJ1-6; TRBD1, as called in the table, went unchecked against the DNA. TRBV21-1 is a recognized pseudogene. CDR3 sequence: CASSKAIRGRMGSSPLHF. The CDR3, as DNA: TGTGCCAGCAGCAAAGCTATCAGGGGGCGAATGGGAAGTTCACCCCTCCACTTT.